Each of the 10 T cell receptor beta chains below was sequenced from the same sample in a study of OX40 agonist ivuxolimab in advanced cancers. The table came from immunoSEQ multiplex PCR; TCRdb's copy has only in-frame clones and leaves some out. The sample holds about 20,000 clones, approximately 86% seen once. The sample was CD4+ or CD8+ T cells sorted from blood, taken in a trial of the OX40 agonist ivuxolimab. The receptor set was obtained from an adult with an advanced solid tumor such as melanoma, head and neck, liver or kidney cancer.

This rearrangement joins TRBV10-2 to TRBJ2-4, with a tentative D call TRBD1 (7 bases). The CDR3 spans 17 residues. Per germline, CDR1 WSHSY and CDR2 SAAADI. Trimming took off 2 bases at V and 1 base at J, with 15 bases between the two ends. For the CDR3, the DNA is TGCGCCAGCAGTGAGATCCCAGGGGGGAGGGCCAAAAACATTCAGTACTTC. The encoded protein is CASSEIPGGRAKNIQYF.

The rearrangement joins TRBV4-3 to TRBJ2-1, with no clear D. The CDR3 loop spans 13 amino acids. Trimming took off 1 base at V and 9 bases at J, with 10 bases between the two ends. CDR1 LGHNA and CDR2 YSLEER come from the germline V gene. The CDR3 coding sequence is TGCGCCAGCAGCCAAGTTCTTGTCAGTGAGCAGTTCTTC. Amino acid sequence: CASSQVLVSEQFF.

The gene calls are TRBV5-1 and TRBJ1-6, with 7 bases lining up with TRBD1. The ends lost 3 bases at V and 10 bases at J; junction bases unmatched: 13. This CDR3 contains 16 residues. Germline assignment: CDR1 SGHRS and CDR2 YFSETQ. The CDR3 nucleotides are TGCGCCAGCAGCTCCTACATAGACAGGGTCGACTCACCCCTCCACTTT. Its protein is CASSSYIDRVDSPLHF.

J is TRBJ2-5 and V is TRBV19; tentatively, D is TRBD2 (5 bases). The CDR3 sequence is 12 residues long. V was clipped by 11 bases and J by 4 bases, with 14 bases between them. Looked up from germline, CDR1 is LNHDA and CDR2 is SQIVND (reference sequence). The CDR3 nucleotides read TGTGCCTGCGGGCCCTGGGGAGAGACCCAGTACTTC. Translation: CACGPWGETQYF. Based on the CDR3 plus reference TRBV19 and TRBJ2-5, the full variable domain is DGGITQSPKYLFRKEGQNVTLSCEQNLNHDAMYWYRQDPGQGLRLIYYSQIVNDFQKGDIAEGYSVSREKKESFPLTVTSAQKNPTAFYLCACGPWGETQYFGPGTRLLVL.

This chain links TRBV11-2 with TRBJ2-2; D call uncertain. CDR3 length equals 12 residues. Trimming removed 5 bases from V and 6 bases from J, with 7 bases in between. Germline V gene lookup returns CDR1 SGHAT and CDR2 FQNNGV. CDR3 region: CASSPQSGELFF. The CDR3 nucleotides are TGTGCCAGCAGCCCGCAATCCGGGGAGCTGTTTTTT.

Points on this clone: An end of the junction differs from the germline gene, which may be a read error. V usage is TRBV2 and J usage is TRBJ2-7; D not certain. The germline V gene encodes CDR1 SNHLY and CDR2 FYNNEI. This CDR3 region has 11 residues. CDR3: CASGFSFEQYF. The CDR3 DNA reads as TGTGCCAGCGGTTTTTCCTTCGAGCAGTACTTC.

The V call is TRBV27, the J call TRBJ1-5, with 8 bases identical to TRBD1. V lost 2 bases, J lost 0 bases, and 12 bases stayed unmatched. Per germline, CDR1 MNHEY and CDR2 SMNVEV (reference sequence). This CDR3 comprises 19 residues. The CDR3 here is CASSLRPDRGGGSNQPQHF. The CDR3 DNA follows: TGTGCCAGCAGTTTAAGGCCCGACAGGGGAGGAGGTAGCAATCAGCCCCAGCATTTT.

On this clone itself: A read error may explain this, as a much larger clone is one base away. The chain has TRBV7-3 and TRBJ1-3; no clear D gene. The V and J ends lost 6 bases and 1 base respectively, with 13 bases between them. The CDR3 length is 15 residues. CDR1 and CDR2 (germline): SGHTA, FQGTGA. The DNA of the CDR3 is TGTGCCAGCAGATTTGGCGAGGCGTCTGGAAACACCATATATTTT. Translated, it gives CASRFGEASGNTIYF. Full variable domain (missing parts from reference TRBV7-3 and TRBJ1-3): GAGVSQTPSNKVTEKGKYVELRCDPISGHTALYWYRQSLGQGPEFLIYFQGTGAADDSGLPNDRFFAVRPEGSVSTLKIQRTERGDSAVYLCASRFGEASGNTIYFGEGSWLTVV.

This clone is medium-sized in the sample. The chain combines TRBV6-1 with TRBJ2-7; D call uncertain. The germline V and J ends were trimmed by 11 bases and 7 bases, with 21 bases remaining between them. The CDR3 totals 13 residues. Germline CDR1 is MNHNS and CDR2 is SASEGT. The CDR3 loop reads CALTQVPATEQYF. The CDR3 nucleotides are TGTGCCCTTACGCAGGTTCCAGCCACTGAGCAGTACTTC.

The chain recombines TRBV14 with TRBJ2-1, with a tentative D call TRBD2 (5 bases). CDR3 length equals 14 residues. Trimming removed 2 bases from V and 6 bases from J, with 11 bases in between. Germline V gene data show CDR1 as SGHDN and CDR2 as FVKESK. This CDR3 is CASSQMLAGNEQFF. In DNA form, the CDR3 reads TGTGCCAGCAGCCAAATGCTAGCAGGCAATGAGCAGTTCTTC.